This T cell receptor beta chain was sequenced during a study of blood T cell repertoires in COVID-19. Across the study: COVID-19 samples from acute and convalescent phases originated in the United States, Italy and Spain. In each case, the material was cDNA or gDNA derived from T cells, B-cell-depleted T cells, or PBMCs.

This clone occurred once. In the original analysis: Reference gene primer amplification gave nucleated cell count estimates. The method was immunoSEQ multiplex PCR; TCRdb's version includes in-frame clones alone and lacks a portion of them. V, J and clone size derive from that table, while D and trimming were established from the DNA sequence. In the table there are fewer than 350,000 clones, 81% of which are singletons. The receptor was derived from a woman in her sixties or seventies with active or convalescent COVID-19. The sequencing input was peripheral blood.

The CDR3 DNA reads TGCGCCAGCAGCTTGGGGCTCACAGATACGCAGTATTTT. Translation: CASSLGLTDTQYF. This chain links TRBV5-1 with TRBJ2-3, with unresolved D. Germline V gene lookup returns CDR1 SGHRS and CDR2 YFSETQ. The CDR3 sequence is 13 residues long. V was trimmed by 0 bases and J by 2 bases, leaving 4 bases between them.